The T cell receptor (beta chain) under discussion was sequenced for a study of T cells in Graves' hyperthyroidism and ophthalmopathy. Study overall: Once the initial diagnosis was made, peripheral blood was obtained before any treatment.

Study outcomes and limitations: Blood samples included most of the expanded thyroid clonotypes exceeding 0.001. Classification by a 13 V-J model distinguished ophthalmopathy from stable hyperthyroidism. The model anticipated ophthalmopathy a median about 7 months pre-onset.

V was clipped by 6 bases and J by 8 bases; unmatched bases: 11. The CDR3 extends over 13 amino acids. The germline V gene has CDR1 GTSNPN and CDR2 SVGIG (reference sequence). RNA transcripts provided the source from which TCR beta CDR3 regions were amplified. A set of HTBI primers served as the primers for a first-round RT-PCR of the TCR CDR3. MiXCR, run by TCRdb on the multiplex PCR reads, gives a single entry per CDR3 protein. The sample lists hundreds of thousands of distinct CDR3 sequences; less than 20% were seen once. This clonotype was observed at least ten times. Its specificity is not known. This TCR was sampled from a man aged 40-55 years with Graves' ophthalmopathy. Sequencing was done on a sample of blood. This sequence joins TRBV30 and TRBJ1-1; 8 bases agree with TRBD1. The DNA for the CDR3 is TGTGCCTGCCCTTGGAGGACAGGGACGGAAGCTTTCTTT. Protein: CACPWRTGTEAFF.